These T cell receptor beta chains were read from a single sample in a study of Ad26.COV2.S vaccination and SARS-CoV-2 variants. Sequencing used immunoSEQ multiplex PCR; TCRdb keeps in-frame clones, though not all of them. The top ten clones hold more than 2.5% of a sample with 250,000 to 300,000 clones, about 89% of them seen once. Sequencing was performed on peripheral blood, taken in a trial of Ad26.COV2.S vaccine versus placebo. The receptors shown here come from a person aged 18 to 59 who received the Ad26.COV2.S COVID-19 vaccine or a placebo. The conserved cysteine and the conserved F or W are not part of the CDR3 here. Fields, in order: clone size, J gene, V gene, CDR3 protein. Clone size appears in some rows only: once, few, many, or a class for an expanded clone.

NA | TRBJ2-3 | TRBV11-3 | ASSLGGNRITDTQY
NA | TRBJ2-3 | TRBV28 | ASRGANTDTQY
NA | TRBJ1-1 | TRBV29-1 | SVLSSGGVNTEAF
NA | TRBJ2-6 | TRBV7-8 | ASTSGRATGANVLT
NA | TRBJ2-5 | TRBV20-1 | SAGTQETQY
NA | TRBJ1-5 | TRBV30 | AWSLRPTSGDQPQH
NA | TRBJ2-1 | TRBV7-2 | ASSMDRGSYNEQF
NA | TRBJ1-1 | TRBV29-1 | SVEVGQNTEAF
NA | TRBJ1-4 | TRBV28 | ASSFGGTNEKLF
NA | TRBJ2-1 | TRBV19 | ASSRPPGLAVINEQF
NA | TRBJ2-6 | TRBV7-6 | ASSLAFGSSGANVLT
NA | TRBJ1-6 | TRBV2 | ASLTGFSPLH
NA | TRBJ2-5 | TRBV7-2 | ASSPRRGGVETQY
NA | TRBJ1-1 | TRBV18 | ASSLGTGLNTEAF
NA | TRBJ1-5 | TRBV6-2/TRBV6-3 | ASSFIGNQPQH
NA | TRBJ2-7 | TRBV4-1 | ASSEDRSYGGVYEQY
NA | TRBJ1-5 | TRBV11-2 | ASSISRGGGPQH
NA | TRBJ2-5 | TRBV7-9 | ASSLVSPSRETQY
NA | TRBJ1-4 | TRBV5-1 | ASSFLGQGESEKLF
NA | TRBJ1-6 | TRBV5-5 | ASSSIPGGNSPLH
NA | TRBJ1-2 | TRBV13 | ASSLITGKLANYGYT
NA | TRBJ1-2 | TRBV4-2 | ASSQVTSGYGYT
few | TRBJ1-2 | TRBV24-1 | ATSDSAGTGYT
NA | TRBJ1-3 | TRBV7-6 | ASSLQTGGSGNTIY
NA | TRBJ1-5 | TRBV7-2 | ASSLFGTGGANQPQH
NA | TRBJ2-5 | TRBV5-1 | ASSLAGGGRETQY
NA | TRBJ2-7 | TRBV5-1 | ASSLNSYEQY
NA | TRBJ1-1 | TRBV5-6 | ASSWAGGTEAF
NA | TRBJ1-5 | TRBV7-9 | ASSPETGAHH
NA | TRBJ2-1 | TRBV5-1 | ASSLRDDYNEQF
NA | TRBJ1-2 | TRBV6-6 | ASSYGRGSDYGYT
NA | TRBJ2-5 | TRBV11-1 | ASGETGTGGVETQY
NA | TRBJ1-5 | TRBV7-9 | ASSLFTGDPLPQH
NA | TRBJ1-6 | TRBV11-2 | ASSLDLRGARALH
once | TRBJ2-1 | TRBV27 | ASGEGSYNEQF
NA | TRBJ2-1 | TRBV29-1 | SVGARLAAYNEQF
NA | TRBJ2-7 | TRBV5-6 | ASSLEVGRASYEQY